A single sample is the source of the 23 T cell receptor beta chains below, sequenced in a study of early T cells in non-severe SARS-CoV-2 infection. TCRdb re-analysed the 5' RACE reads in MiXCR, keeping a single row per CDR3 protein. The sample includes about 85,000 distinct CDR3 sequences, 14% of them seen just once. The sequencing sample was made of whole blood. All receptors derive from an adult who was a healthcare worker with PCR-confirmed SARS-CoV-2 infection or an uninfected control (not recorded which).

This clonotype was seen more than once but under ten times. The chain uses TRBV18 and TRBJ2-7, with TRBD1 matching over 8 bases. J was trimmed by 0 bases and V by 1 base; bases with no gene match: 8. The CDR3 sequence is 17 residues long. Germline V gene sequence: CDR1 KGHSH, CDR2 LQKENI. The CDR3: CASSPRNTGTGSYEQYF. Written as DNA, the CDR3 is TGTGCCAGCTCACCACGGAACACCGGGACAGGCTCCTACGAGCAGTACTTC.

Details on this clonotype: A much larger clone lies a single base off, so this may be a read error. The CDR3 region is CASNCGRYGELFF. For the CDR3, the DNA is TGTGCCAGCAATTGCGGTCGGTACGGGGAGCTGTTTTTT. This chain joins TRBV6-1 and TRBJ2-2; unclear D gene. The V gene's germline CDR1 is MNHNS and CDR2 SASEGT. The CDR3 sequence is 13 residues long. V was trimmed by 7 bases and J by 7 bases, leaving 13 bases between them.

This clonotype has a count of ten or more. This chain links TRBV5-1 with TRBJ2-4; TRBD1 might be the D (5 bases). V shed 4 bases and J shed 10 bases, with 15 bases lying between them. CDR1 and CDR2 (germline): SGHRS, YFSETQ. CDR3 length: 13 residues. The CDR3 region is CASSPLDKGIQYF. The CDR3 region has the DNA TGCGCCAGCAGCCCCCTGGACAAAGGGATTCAGTACTTC.

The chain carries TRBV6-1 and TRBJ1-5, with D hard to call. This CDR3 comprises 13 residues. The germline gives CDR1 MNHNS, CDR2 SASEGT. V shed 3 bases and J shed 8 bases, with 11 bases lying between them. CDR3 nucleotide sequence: TGTGCCAGCAGTGAGGAGGGTCCGAAGCCCCAGCATTTT. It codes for CASSEEGPKPQHF.

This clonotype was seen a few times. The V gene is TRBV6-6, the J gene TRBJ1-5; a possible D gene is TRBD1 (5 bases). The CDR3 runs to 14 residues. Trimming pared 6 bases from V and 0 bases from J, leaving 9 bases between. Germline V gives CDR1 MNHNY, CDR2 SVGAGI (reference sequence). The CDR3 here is CASRTGNSNQPQHF. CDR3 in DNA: TGTGCCAGCAGAACAGGAAATAGCAATCAGCCCCAGCATTTT.

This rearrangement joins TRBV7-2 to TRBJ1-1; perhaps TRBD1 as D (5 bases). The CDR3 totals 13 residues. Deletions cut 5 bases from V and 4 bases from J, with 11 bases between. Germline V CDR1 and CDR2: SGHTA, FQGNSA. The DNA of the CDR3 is TGTGCCAGCAGCAATGGGGGTTCCACTGAAGCTTTCTTT. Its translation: CASSNGGSTEAFF.

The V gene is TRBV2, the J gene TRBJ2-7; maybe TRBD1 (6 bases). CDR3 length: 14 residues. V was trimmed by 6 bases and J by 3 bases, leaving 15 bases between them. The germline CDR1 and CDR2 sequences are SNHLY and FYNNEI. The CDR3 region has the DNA TGTGCCAGCAGATTCGACAGGTCGAACTACGAGCAGTACTTC. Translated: CASRFDRSNYEQYF.

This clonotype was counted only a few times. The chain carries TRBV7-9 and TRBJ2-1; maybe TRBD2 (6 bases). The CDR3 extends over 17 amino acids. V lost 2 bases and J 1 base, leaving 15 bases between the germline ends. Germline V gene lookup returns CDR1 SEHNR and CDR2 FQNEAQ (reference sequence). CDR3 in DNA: TGTGCCAGCAGCTTAAGGAGGCAAGGACTATCCTACAATGAGCAGTTCTTC. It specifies CASSLRRQGLSYNEQFF.

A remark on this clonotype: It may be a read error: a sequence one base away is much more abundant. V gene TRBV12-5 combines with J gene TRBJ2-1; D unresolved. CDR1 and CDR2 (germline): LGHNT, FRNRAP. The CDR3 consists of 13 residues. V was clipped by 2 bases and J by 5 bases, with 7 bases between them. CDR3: CASGLKENNEQFF. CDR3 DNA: TGTGCTAGTGGTTTGAAAGAAAACAATGAGCAGTTCTTC.

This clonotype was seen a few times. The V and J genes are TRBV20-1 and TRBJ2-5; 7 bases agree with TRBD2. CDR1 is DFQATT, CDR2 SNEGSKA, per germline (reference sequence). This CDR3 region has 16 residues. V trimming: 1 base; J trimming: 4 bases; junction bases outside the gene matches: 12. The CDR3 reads CSARAPWGRARETQYF. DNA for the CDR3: TGCAGTGCTAGAGCACCCTGGGGGAGGGCGAGAGAGACCCAGTACTTC.

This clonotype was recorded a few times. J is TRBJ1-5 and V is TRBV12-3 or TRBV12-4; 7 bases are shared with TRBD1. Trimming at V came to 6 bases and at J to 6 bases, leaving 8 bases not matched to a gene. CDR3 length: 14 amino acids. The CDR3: CASSITGEGQPQHF. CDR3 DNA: TGTGCCAGCAGCATTACAGGGGAGGGTCAGCCCCAGCATTTT.

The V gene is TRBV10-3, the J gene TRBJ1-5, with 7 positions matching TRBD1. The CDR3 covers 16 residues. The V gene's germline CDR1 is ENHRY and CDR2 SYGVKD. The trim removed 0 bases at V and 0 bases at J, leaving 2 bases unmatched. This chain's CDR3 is CAISESTGVSNQPQHF. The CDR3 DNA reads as TGTGCCATCAGTGAGTCCACAGGGGTTAGCAATCAGCCCCAGCATTTT.

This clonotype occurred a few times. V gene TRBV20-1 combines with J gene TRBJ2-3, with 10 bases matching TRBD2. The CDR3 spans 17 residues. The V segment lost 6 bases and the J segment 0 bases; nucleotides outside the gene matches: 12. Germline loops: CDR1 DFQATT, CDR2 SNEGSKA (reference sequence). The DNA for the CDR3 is TGCAGTGCCGGACTAGCGGACGCTTTATATAGCACAGATACGCAGTATTTT. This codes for CSAGLADALYSTDTQYF.

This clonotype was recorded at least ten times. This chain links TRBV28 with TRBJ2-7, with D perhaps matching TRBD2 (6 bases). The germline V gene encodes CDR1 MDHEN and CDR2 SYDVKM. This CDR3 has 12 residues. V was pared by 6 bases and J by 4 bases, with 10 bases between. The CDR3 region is CASRGRGYEQYF. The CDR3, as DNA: TGTGCCAGCAGAGGACGGGGGTACGAGCAGTACTTC. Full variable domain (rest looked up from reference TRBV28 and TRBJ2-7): DVKVTQSSRYLVKRTGEKVFLECVQDMDHENMFWYRQDPGLGLRLIYFSYDVKMKEKGDIPEGYSVSREKKERFSLILESASTNQTSMYLCASRGRGYEQYFGPGTRLTVT.

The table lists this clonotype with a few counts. The CDR3 DNA is TGTGCCAGCAGTCCTCGGACAGGCGGAAATAGCTCACCCCTCCACTTT. This sequence encodes CASSPRTGGNSSPLHF. The rearrangement links TRBV12-3 or TRBV12-4 to TRBJ1-6; TRBD1 matches at 7 bases. This CDR3 has 16 residues. Losses at the gene ends were 5 bases for V and 10 bases for J; bases not matched to a gene: 14.

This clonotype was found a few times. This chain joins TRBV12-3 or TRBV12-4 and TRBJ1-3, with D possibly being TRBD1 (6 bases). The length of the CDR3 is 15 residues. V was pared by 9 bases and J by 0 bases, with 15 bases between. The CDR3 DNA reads TGTGCCAGTACAGGGATCTCCCTCTCTGGAAACACCATATATTTT. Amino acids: CASTGISLSGNTIYF.

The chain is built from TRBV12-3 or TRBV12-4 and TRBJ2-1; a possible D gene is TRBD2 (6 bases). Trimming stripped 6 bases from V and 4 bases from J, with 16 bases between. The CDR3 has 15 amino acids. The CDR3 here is CASSPTRELYNEQFF. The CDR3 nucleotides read TGTGCCAGCAGCCCCACACGGGAGCTGTACAATGAGCAGTTCTTC.

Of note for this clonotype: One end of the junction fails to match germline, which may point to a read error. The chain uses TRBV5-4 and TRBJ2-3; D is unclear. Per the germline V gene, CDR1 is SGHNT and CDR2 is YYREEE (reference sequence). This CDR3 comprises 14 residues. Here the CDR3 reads CAGSPGRATDTQYF. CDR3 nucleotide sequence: TGTGCCGGCAGCCCAGGAAGAGCCACAGATACGCAGTATTTT. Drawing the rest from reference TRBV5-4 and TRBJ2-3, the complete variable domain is ETGVTQSPTHLIKTRGQQVTLRCSSQSGHNTVSWYQQALGQGPQFIFQYYREEENGRGNFPPRFSGLQFPNYSSELNVNALELDDSALYLCAGSPGRATDTQYFGPGTRLTVL.

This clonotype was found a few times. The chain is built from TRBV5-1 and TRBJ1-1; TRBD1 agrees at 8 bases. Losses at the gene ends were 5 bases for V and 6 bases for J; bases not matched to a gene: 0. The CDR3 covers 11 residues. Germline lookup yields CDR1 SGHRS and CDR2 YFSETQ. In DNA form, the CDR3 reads TGCGCCAGCAGGGGACAGGCTGAAGCTTTCTTT. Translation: CASRGQAEAFF.

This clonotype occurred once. The CDR3 DNA reads TGTGCCAGCTCACAGGCGGGCAAAGCCTACGAGCAGTACTTC. Amino acids: CASSQAGKAYEQYF. This chain joins TRBV18 and TRBJ2-7, with a tentative D call TRBD2 (5 bases). Germline V gives CDR1 KGHSH, CDR2 LQKENI. CDR3 size: 14 residues. Trimming pared 4 bases from V and 2 bases from J, leaving 12 bases between.

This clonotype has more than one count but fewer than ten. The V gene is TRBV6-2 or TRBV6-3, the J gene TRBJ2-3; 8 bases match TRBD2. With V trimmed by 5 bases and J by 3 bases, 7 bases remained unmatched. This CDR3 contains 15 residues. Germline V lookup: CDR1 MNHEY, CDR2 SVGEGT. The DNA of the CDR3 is TGTGCCAGCAGTGAAGCGGGAGTTGGTACAGATACGCAGTATTTT. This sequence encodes CASSEAGVGTDTQYF.

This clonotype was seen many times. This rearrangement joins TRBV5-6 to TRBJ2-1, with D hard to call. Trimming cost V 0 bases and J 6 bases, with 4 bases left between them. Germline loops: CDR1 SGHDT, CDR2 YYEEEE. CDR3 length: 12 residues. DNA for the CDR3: TGTGCCAGCAGCTTGGGCTCCAATGAGCAGTTCTTC. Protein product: CASSLGSNEQFF. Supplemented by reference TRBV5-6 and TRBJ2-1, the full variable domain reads DAGVTQSPTHLIKTRGQQVTLRCSPKSGHDTVSWYQQALGQGPQFIFQYYEEEERQRGNFPDRFSGHQFPNYSSELNVNALLLGDSALYLCASSLGSNEQFFGPGTRLTVL.

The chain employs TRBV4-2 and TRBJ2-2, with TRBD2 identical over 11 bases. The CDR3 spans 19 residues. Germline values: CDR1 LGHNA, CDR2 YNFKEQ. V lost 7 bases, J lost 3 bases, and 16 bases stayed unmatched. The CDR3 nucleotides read TGTGCCAGCACCTCAGGGCTAGCGGGAGGTTCCTCCGACACCGGGGAGCTGTTTTTT. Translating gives CASTSGLAGGSSDTGELFF.